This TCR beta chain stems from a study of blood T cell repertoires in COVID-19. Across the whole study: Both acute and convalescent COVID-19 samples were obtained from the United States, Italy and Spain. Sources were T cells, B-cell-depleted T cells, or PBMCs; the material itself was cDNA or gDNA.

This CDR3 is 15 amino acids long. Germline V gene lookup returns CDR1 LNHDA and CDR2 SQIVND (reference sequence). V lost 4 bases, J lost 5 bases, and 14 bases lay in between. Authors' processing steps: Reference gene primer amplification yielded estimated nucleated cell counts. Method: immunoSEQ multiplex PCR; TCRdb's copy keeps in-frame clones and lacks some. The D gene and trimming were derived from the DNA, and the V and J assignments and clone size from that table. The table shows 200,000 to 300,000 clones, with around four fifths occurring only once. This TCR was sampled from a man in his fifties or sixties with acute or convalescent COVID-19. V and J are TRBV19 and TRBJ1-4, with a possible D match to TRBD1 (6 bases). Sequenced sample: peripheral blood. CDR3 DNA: TGTGCCAGTAGTACACAGGACAGCCCAAATGAAAAACTGTTTTTT. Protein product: CASSTQDSPNEKLFF.